The present entry profiles one T cell receptor (beta chain) with its context. Antigen: not known. Clones were sequenced by immunoSEQ multiplex PCR, and TCRdb holds only the in-frame ones, with some missing. The top ten clones hold roughly 1.5% of a sample with some 150,000 clones, over 85% of them seen once. The source of the sample is a study of T cell responses to AZD1222 COVID-19 vaccine. General study points: A mostly white British donor set with more females was recruited, and clonal diversity was possibly underestimated.

Pooled in the analysis were second doses at about 4 or about 12 weeks. V shed 0 bases and J shed 6 bases, with 13 bases lying between them. Germline lookup yields CDR1 LGHNA and CDR2 YSLEER. The length of the CDR3 is 15 residues. The V and J genes are TRBV4-3 and TRBJ2-3, with D hard to call. This receptor was obtained from an adult who received the AZD1222 COVID-19 vaccine. The sample in question was peripheral blood, obtained 28 days after the second AZD1222 dose. The CDR3 is CASSQDPGSRDTQYF. CDR3 nucleotide sequence: TGCGCCAGCAGCCAAGATCCCGGGTCTCGGGATACGCAGTATTTT.